These 17 T cell receptor beta chains share one sample of origin, sequenced in a study of monozygotic twins with inflammatory bowel disease. Reprocessing the 5' RACE reads, TCRdb reports a single entry for every CDR3 protein and omits DNA. The repertoire table contains about 160,000 distinct CDR3 sequences. The sample consisted of blood. These receptors came from a human donor with ulcerative colitis or Crohn's disease, or a healthy co-twin of an affected twin (not recorded which).

This chain uses TRBV28 with TRBJ2-7; TCRdb indicates TRBD1, and absent DNA this call remains unverified. The CDR3 runs 14 residues. Germline V gene data show CDR1 as MDHEN and CDR2 as SYDVKM. This CDR3 is CASSLPGAAYEQYF.

This chain connects TRBV6-1 to TRBJ1-1; the D call from TCRdb, TRBD1, cannot be confirmed without DNA. This CDR3 region has 13 residues. Germline V CDR1 and CDR2: MNHNS, SASEGT. This CDR3 is CASSASGTGEAFF.

V and J are TRBV10-3 and TRBJ2-2. Germline V gives CDR1 ENHRY, CDR2 SYGVKD. CDR3 size: 12 residues. The CDR3 reads CAISGNTGELFF.

The chain joins TRBV29-1 to TRBJ2-1; the TCRdb D gene call, TRBD1, has no DNA to confirm it. Germline V gene lookup returns CDR1 SQVTM and CDR2 ANQGSEA. This CDR3 has 13 residues. CDR3 sequence reads: CSVEGPGDNEQFF.

The V call is TRBV7-2, the J call TRBJ1-1. The CDR3 length is 13 residues. Germline CDR1 reads SGHTA; CDR2 reads FQGNSA. CDR3 sequence reads: CASSSIGLAEAFF.

The chain is built from TRBV7-2 and TRBJ2-7. Germline-derived CDR1 and CDR2 are SGHTA and FQGNSA. The CDR3 runs to 13 residues. The CDR3 here is CASSLGLKNEQYF. Full variable domain (rest looked up from reference TRBV7-2 and TRBJ2-7): GAGVSQSPSNKVTEKGKDVELRCDPISGHTALYWYRQSLGQGLEFLIYFQGNSAPDKSGLPSDRFSAERTGGSVSTLTIQRTQQEDSAVYLCASSLGLKNEQYFGPGTRLTVT.

The chain is built from TRBV28 and TRBJ2-7; TCRdb proposes TRBD1, but this gene call is untestable without DNA. Per germline, CDR1 MDHEN and CDR2 SYDVKM. The CDR3 runs 17 residues. The CDR3 here is CASSFVPGTVFSYEQYF.

The chain recombines TRBV18 with TRBJ2-3. The germline CDR1 and CDR2 sequences are KGHSH and LQKENI. This CDR3 has 14 amino acids. The CDR3 is CASSPPTSGDTQYF. The full variable domain, in which reference TRBV18 and TRBJ2-3 provide the parts outside the CDR3, is NAGVMQNPRHLVRRRGQEARLRCSPMKGHSHVYWYRQLPEEGLKFMVYLQKENIIDESGMPKERFSAEFPKEGPSILRIQQVVRGDSAAYFCASSPPTSGDTQYFGPGTRLTVL.

The chain is built from TRBV7-3 and TRBJ1-5; without DNA, the TCRdb call of TRBD1 cannot be checked. CDR3 length: 13 amino acids. Germline V gives CDR1 SGHTA, CDR2 FQGTGA. The CDR3 reads CASSLRGDQPQHF.

This sequence joins TRBV18 and TRBJ2-7; the TCRdb call, TRBD2, lacks DNA for checking. The length of the CDR3 is 14 residues. Germline CDR1 and CDR2: KGHSH and LQKENI. The CDR3: CASSPSLADYEQYF. Together with reference TRBV18 and TRBJ2-7, the CDR3 gives the full variable domain: NAGVMQNPRHLVRRRGQEARLRCSPMKGHSHVYWYRQLPEEGLKFMVYLQKENIIDESGMPKERFSAEFPKEGPSILRIQQVVRGDSAAYFCASSPSLADYEQYFGPGTRLTVT.

The chain uses TRBV7-2 and TRBJ1-3; the TRBD1 assignment by TCRdb is unverifiable without DNA. Germline CDR1 reads SGHTA; CDR2 reads FQGNSA. CDR3 length: 15 residues. The CDR3 protein is CASSPVGTGGNTIYF.

CDR3 in amino acids: CASSADRDSSEQYF. The rearrangement links TRBV6-1 to TRBJ2-7; TCRdb returns TRBD1, unconfirmable since there is no DNA. Germline CDR1 and CDR2: MNHNS and SASEGT. The CDR3 extends over 14 amino acids.

The rearrangement joins TRBV11-2 to TRBJ2-5; TCRdb's D call of TRBD2 is untestable without DNA. Per the germline V gene, CDR1 is SGHAT and CDR2 is FQNNGV. The length of the CDR3 is 15 residues. The CDR3 protein is CASSPSGAEGETQYF.

The V call is TRBV24-1, the J call TRBJ2-2; the TRBD1 assignment by TCRdb is unverifiable without DNA. This CDR3 spans 17 amino acids. Germline CDR1 and CDR2: KGHDR and SFDVKD. Here the CDR3 reads CATSDLLQGTATGELFF.

The V gene is TRBV24-1, the J gene TRBJ2-1; TCRdb lists TRBD1, though no DNA is available to test this call. The CDR3 covers 14 residues. CDR1 and CDR2 from the germline V gene are KGHDR and SFDVKD. Here the CDR3 reads CATSLAGSYNEQFF.

V is TRBV10-3 and J is TRBJ2-3; without DNA, the TCRdb call of TRBD1 cannot be checked. CDR3 size: 15 residues. The germline CDR1 and CDR2 sequences are ENHRY and SYGVKD. The CDR3 sequence: CAISLTGTSTDTQYF.

The rearrangement links TRBV28 to TRBJ2-2. The CDR3 has 16 residues. Germline CDR1 and CDR2: MDHEN and SYDVKM. The CDR3 loop reads CASSFPGTANTGELFF.